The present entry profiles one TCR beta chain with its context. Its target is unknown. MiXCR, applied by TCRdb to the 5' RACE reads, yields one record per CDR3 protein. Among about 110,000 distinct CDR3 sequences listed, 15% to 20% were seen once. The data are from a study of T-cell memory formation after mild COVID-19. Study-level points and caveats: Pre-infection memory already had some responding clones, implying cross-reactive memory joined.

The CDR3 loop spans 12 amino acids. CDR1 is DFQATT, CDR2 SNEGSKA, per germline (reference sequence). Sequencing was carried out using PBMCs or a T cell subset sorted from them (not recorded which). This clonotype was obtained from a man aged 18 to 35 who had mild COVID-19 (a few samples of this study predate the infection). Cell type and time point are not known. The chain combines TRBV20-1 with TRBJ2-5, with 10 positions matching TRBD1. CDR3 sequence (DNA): TGCAGGAGCGGGACAGGGGCGGAGACCCAGTACTTC. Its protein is CRSGTGAETQYF.